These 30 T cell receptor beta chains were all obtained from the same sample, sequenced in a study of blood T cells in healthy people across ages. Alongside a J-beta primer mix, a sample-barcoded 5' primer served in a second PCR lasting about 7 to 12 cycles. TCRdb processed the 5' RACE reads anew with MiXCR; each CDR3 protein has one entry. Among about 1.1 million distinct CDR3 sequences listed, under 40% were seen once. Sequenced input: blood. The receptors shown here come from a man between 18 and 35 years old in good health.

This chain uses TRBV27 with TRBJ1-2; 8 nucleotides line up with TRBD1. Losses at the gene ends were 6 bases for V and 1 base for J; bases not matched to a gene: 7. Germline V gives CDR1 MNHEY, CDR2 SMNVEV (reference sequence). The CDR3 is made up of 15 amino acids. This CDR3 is CASSLGQGYNYGYTF. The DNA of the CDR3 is TGTGCCAGCAGCCTTGGACAGGGATATAACTATGGCTACACCTTC.

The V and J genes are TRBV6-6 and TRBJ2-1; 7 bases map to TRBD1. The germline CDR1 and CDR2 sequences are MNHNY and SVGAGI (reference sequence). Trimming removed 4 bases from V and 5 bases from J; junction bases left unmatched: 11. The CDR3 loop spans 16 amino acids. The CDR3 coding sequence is TGTGCCAGCAGTTCCCCGTTGACAGGGATTAACAATGAGCAGTTCTTC. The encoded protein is CASSSPLTGINNEQFF.

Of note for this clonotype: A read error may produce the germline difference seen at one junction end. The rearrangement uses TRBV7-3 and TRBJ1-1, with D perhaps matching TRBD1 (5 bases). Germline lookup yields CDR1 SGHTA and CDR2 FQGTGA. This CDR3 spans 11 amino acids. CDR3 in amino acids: CASHRNTGAFF. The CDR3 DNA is TGTGCCAGCCACAGGAACACTGGAGCTTTCTTT.

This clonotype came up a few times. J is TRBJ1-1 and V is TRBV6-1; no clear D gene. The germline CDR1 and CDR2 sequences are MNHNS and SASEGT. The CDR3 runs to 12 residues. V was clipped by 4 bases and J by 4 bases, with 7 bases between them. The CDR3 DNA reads TGTGCCAGCAGTGGGCCAAGCACTGAAGCTTTCTTT. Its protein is CASSGPSTEAFF.

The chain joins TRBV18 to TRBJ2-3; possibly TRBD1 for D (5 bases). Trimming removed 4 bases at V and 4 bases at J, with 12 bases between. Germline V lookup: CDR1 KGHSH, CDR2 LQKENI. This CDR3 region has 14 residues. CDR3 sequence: CASSLRQPPDTQYF. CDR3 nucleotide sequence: TGTGCCAGCTCACTGCGACAGCCTCCAGATACGCAGTATTTT.

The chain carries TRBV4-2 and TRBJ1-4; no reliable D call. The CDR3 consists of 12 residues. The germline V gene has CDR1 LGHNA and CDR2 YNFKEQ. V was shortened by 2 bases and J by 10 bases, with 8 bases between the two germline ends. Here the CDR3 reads CASSQSAGKLFF. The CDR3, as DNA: TGTGCCAGCAGCCAATCTGCCGGAAAACTGTTTTTT.

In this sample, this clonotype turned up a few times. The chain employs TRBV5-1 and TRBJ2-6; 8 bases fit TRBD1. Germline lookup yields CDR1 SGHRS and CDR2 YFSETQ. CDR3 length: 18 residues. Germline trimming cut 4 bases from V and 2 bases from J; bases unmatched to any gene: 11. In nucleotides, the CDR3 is TGCGCCAGCAGCGGAAGGACAGGGCAGGGAGCTGGGGCCAACGTCCTGACTTTC. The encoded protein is CASSGRTGQGAGANVLTF. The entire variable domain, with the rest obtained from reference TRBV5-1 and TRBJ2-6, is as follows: KAGVTQTPRYLIKTRGQQVTLSCSPISGHRSVSWYQQTPGQGLQFLFEYFSETQRNKGNFPGRFSGRQFSNSRSEMNVSTLELGDSALYLCASSGRTGQGAGANVLTFGAGSRLTVL.

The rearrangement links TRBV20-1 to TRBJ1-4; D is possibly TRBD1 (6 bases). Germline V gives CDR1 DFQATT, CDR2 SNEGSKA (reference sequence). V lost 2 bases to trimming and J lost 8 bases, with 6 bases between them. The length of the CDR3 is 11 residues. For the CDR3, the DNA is TGCAGTGCTAGACAGGGGGAAAAACTGTTTTTT. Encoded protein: CSARQGEKLFF.

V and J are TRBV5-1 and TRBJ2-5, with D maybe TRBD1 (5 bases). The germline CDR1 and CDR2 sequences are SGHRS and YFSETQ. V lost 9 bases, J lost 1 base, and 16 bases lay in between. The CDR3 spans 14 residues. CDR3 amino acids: CATTSGRVQETQYF. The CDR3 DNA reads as TGCGCCACTACATCGGGCAGGGTCCAAGAGACCCAGTACTTC.

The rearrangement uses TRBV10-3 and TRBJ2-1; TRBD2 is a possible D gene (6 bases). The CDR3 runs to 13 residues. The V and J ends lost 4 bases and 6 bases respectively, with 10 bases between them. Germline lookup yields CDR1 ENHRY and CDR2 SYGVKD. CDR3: CAISAGLINEQFF. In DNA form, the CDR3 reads TGTGCCATCAGTGCGGGACTCATCAATGAGCAGTTCTTC.

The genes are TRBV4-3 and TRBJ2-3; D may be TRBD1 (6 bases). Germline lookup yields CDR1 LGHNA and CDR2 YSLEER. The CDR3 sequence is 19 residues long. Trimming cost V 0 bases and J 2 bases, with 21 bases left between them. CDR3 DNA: TGCGCCAGCAGCCAAGATTCTAGCAAAGACAGGACATACACAGATACGCAGTATTTT. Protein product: CASSQDSSKDRTYTDTQYF.

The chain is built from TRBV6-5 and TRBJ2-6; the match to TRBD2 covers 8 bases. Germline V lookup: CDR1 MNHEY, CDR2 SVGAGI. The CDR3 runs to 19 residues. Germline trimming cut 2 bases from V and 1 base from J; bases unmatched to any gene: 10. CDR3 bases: TGTGCCAGCAGTTACGTCGCGGGGGGCTGGCTTTCTGGGGCCAACGTCCTGACTTTC. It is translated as CASSYVAGGWLSGANVLTF.

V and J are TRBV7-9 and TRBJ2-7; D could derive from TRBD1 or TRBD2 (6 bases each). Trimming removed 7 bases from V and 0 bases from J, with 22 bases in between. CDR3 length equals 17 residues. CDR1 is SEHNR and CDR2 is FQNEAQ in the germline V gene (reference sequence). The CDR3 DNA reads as TGTGCCAGCACCCAAGGGGGAGGAGACAGCTACTCCTACGAGCAGTACTTC. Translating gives CASTQGGGDSYSYEQYF.

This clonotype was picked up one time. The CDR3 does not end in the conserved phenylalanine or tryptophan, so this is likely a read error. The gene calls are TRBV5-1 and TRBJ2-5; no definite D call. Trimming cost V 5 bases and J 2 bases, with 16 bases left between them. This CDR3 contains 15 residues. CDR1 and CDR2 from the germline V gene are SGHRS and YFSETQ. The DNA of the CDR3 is TGCGCCAGCAGGAGTGGAGCGATGGGGCAAGAGACCCAGTACATC. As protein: CASRSGAMGQETQYI.

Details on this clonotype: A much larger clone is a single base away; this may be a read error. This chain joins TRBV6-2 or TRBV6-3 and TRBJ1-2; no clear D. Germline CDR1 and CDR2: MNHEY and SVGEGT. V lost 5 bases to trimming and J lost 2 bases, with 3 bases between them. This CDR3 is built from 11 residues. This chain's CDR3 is CASSMNYGYTF. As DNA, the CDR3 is TGTGCCAGCAGTATGAACTATGGCTACACCTTC.

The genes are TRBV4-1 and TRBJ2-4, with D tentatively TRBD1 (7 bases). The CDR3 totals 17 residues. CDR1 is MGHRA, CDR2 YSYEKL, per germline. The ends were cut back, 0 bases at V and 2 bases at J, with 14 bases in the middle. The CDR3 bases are TGCGCCAGCAGCCAAGATCAGGCAGGGGGGACCAAAAACATTCAGTACTTC. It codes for CASSQDQAGGTKNIQYF.

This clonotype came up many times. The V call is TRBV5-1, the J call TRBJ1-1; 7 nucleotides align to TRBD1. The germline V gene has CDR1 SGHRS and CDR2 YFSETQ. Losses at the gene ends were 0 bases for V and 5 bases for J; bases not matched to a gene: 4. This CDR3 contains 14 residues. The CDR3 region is CASSLGQGRTEAFF. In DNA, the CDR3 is TGCGCCAGCAGCTTGGGACAGGGAAGGACTGAAGCTTTCTTT.

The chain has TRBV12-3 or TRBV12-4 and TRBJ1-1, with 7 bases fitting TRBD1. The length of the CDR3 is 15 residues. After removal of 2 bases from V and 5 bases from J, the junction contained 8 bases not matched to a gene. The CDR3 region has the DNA TGTGCCAGCAGTTTATTCGGCCAGGGGGGAACTGAAGCTTTCTTT. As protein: CASSLFGQGGTEAFF.

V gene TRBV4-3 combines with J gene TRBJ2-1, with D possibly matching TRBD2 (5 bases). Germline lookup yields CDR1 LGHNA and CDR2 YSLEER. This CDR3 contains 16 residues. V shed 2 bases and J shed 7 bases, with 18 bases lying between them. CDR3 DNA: TGCGCCAGCAGCCAAAGTTTGGAGCTAGCAAAGAATGAGCAGTTCTTC. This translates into CASSQSLELAKNEQFF.

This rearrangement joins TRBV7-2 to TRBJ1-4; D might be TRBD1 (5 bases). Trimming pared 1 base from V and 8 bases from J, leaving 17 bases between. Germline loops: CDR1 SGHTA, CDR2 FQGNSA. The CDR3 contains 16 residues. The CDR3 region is CASSLGGSYSGEKLFF. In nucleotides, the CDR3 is TGTGCCAGCAGCTTAGGGGGGTCCTATTCCGGGGAAAAACTGTTTTTT.

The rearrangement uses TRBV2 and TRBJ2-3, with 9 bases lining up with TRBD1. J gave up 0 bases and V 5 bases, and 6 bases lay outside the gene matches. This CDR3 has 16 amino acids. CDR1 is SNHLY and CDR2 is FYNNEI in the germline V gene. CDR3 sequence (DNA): TGTGCCAGCAGTCCACGGGGGACAGGGAGCACAGATACGCAGTATTTT. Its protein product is CASSPRGTGSTDTQYF. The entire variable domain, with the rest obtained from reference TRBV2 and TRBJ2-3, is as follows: EPEVTQTPSHQVTQMGQEVILRCVPISNHLYFYWYRQILGQKVEFLVSFYNNEISEKSEIFDDQFSVERPDGSNFTLKIRSTKLEDSAMYFCASSPRGTGSTDTQYFGPGTRLTVL.

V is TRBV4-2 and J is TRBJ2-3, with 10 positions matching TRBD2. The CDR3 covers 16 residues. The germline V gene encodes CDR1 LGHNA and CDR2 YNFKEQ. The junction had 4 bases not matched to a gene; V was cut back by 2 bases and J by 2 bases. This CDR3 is CASSQTAGGNTDTQYF. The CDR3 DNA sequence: TGTGCCAGCAGCCAAACAGCGGGGGGGAACACAGATACGCAGTATTTT.

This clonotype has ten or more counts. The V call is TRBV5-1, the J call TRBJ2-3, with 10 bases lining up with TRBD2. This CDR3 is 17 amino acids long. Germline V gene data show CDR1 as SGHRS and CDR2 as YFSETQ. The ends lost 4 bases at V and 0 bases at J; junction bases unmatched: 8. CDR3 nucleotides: TGCGCCAGCAGCGTCCCCGGGACTAGCGTAAGCACAGATACGCAGTATTTT. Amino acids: CASSVPGTSVSTDTQYF. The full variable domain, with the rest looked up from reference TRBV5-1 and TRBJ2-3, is KAGVTQTPRYLIKTRGQQVTLSCSPISGHRSVSWYQQTPGQGLQFLFEYFSETQRNKGNFPGRFSGRQFSNSRSEMNVSTLELGDSALYLCASSVPGTSVSTDTQYFGPGTRLTVL.

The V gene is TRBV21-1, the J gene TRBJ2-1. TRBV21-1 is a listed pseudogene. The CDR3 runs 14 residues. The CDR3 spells CASSKVPEYNEQFF. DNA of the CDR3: TGTGCCAGCAGCAAAGTGCCTGAATACAATGAGCAGTTCTTC.

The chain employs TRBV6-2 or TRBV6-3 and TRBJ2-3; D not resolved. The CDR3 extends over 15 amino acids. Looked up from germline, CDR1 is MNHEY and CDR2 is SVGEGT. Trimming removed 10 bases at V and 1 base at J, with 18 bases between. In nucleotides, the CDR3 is TGTGCCACAGCTTCTAGTGTGTGGGGCACAGATACGCAGTATTTT. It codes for CATASSVWGTDTQYF.

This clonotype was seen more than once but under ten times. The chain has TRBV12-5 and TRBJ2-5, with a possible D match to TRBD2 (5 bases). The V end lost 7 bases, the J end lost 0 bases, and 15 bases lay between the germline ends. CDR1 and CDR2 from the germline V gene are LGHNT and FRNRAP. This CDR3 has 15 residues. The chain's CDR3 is CASARGALDQETQYF. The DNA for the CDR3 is TGTGCTAGTGCCCGGGGAGCGTTAGACCAAGAGACCCAGTACTTC.

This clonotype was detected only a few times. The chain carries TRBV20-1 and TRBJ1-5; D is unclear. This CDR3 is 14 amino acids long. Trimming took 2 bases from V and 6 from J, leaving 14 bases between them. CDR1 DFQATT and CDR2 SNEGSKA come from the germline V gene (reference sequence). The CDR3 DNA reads TGCAGTGCTAGAAAGCCCGTCGCCGGTCAGCCCCAGCATTTT. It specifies CSARKPVAGQPQHF.

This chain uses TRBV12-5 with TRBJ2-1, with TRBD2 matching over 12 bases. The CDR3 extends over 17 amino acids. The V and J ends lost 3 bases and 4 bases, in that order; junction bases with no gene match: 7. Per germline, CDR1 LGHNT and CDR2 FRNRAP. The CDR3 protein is CASGFLLAGGRYNEQFF. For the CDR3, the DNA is TGTGCTAGTGGTTTCCTTCTAGCGGGGGGGCGGTACAATGAGCAGTTCTTC.

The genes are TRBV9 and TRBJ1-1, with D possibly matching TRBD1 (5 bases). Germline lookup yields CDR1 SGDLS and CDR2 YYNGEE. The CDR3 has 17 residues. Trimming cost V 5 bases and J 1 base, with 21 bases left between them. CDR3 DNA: TGTGCCAGCAGTCCCCGAAATTCCTTGGGGGGGAACACTGAAGCTTTCTTT. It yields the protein CASSPRNSLGGNTEAFF.

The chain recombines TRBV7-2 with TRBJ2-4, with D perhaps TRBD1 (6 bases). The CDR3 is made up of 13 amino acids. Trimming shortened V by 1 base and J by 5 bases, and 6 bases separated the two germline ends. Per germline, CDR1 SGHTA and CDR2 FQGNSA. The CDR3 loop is CASSLGTENIQYF. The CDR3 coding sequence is TGTGCCAGCAGCTTAGGGACAGAAAACATTCAGTACTTC.